This TCR beta chain was retrieved from a study of CD8 T cells in ankylosing spondylitis (dated by TCRdb to about 2017). For context, the study as a whole: The study set out to find disease-linked TCR variants by profiling T cell receptor beta repertoires in ankylosing spondylitis patients and healthy donors. The whole study cohort included over 85 healthy donors and around 25 ankylosing spondylitis patients. Peripheral blood was sampled, and synovial fluid was also collected from ankylosing spondylitis patients. Study-wide conclusions, independent of this receptor: Some TCR beta motif variants had previously been reported in synovial fluid and blood of reactive arthritis patients, which suggested common disease-initiation mechanisms. Blood from ankylosing spondylitis patients appeared to be characterized by a TCR beta motif made up of under ten highly homologous amino acid variants. The disease-linked clones had a CD8+ phenotype and were found at relatively low frequencies in peripheral blood. Significant enrichment of the disease-linked clones was reported in matched synovial fluid samples from ankylosing spondylitis patients.

The CDR3 has 15 amino acids, counting the end cysteine and phenylalanine. Just CDR3 DNA is preserved here, 45 bases in frame from base 1. V loses 6 bases at its end and J loses 10 bases; junction bases beyond the gene matches: 11. CDR1 DFQATT and CDR2 SNEGSKA were looked up in the germline V gene (reference sequence). The sequencer was an Illumina HiSeq 2500. Quantitative 5'-RACE with molecular barcodes was used to prepare TCR beta libraries. As for the authors' bioinformatics: Disease-linked TCR variants were identified with a new computational method built on a probabilistic model of VDJ rearrangement. The public reads were reanalyzed by TCRdb: fastp trimming at Q25, MiXCR alignment, in-frame beta chains only. When rows share a CDR3 protein, they turn into one entry using the most common DNA and genes. The V and J calls follow TCRdb's processing rather than the paper's. The sample table lists some 220,000 distinct CDR3 sequences, under 12% of them with a count of one. The ten largest make up around 3% of the sample.

This clonotype has a handful of counts. Its antigen is still unknown. No much larger clone exists at a distance of one base, and base qualities are not known. Sequencing used blood, either unsorted or a sorted T cell fraction (not recorded which). The chain is assembled from TRBV20-1 and TRBJ2-1; the junction holds 14 bases that match TRBD2. The TCR comes from a male donor with ankylosing spondylitis or in good health (not recorded which). The CDR3 region has the sequence CSARAGTSGSVEQFF. The base sequence is TGCAGTGCGCGAGCCGGGACTAGCGGGAGTGTCGAGCAGTTCTTC.